The following is a T cell receptor beta chain sequence with its context. This record belongs to a study of Ad26.COV2.S vaccination and SARS-CoV-2 variants. Treatment described: 15 to 20 received Ad26.COV2.S at low or high dose, single or two shots; about 5 received placebo; per-sample allocation not given. The investigators took samples on day 63 after the first vaccine or placebo injection. The protocol was immunoSEQ multiplex PCR, while the TCRdb copy is restricted to in-frame clones and leaves out a portion. Of about 470,000 clones in the sample, around 91% were seen once. Germline V gene data show CDR1 as SQVTM and CDR2 as ANQGSEA. CDR3 length equals 13 residues. With V trimmed by 4 bases and J by 4 bases, 3 bases remained unmatched.

The specimen comprised peripheral blood, sampled in a trial of Ad26.COV2.S vaccine versus placebo. The sequence came from a person between 18 and 60 years old who received the Ad26.COV2.S COVID-19 vaccine or a placebo. The chain has TRBV29-1 and TRBJ2-3; 9 nucleotides agree with TRBD2. In nucleotides, the CDR3 is TGCAGCGTTGGAATAGCGGGAGCAGATACGCAGTATTTT. Encoded protein: CSVGIAGADTQYF.